Listed here are 20 T cell receptor beta chains from one sample, sequenced in a study of blood T cell repertoires in COVID-19. Sequencing was performed with immunoSEQ multiplex PCR; in TCRdb, only in-frame clones are kept and a portion is missing. The sample yields over 80,000 clones, 60% to 80% seen once. Sequenced input: peripheral blood. Receptors originate from a woman in her forties or fifties with acute or convalescent COVID-19.

This clone was seen a few times. The chain combines TRBV5-1 with TRBJ1-5, with a tentative D call TRBD1 (6 bases). Germline V gives CDR1 SGHRS, CDR2 YFSETQ. The CDR3 loop spans 15 amino acids. Trimming left V 1 base short and J 1 base short, with 9 bases between. CDR3 in amino acids: CASSLTGMSNQPQHF. CDR3 nucleotides: TGCGCCAGCAGCTTGACAGGGATGAGCAATCAGCCCCAGCATTTT.

The gene calls are TRBV29-1 and TRBJ2-7, with 7 bases identical to TRBD2. The germline gives CDR1 SQVTM, CDR2 ANQGSEA. CDR3 size: 12 residues. Trimming took 8 bases from V and 4 from J; bases not matched to a gene: 8. DNA of the CDR3: TGCAGCTACAGTGGCGGGGGTTACGAGCAGTACTTC. Its translation is CSYSGGGYEQYF.

This clone has just one count. V gene TRBV7-2 combines with J gene TRBJ1-2, with a possible D match to TRBD1 (6 bases). Trimming left V 0 bases short and J 5 bases short, with 7 bases between. CDR1 is SGHTA, CDR2 FQGNSA, per germline. This CDR3 region has 13 residues. The CDR3 DNA is TGTGCCAGCAGCTTAGCCGGACAGTATGGCTACACCTTC. Translation: CASSLAGQYGYTF. Full variable domain (rest looked up from reference TRBV7-2 and TRBJ1-2): GAGVSQSPSNKVTEKGKDVELRCDPISGHTALYWYRQSLGQGLEFLIYFQGNSAPDKSGLPSDRFSAERTGGSVSTLTIQRTQQEDSAVYLCASSLAGQYGYTFGSGTRLTVV.

As to this clone: This same CDR3 is encoded by further DNA sequences in the sample. The J gene is TRBJ2-3, the V gene TRBV5-4, with 8 bases fitting TRBD1. V gave up 3 bases and J gave up 0 bases; unmatched junction bases: 0. The CDR3 is made up of 14 amino acids. CDR1 and CDR2 from the germline V gene are SGHNT and YYREEE (reference sequence). The CDR3: CASSWTGSTDTQYF. As DNA, the CDR3 is TGTGCCAGCAGCTGGACAGGGAGCACAGATACGCAGTATTTT.

The chain links TRBV6-4 to TRBJ2-1, with TRBD1 matching 8 bases. The CDR3 sequence is 15 residues long. Germline V gene data show CDR1 as MRHNA and CDR2 as SNTAGT. With V trimmed by 4 bases and J by 6 bases, 8 bases remained unmatched. Here the CDR3 reads CASSVIQGETNEQFF. The CDR3, as DNA: TGTGCCAGCAGTGTCATACAGGGGGAAACCAATGAGCAGTTCTTC.

Details on this clone: The same CDR3 is also encoded by other DNA sequences in this sample. The J gene is TRBJ1-1, the V gene TRBV6-5; D gene unclear. Trimming pared 5 bases from V and 5 bases from J, leaving 9 bases between. Germline CDR1 reads MNHEY; CDR2 reads SVGAGI. The CDR3 extends over 12 amino acids. The CDR3 DNA is TGTGCCAGCAGTCCGACACAAACTGAAGCTTTCTTT. Protein product: CASSPTQTEAFF.

This sequence joins TRBV4-3 and TRBJ2-5; D is ambiguous. V lost 0 bases and J lost 2, with 10 bases in between. Germline loops: CDR1 LGHNA, CDR2 YSLEER. This CDR3 contains 15 residues. In nucleotides, the CDR3 is TGCGCCAGCAGCCAAGAATTACAAAAACAAGAGACCCAGTACTTC. Translated, it gives CASSQELQKQETQYF.

The V call is TRBV28, the J call TRBJ1-5; D perhaps matches TRBD1 (5 bases). Germline-derived CDR1 and CDR2 are MDHEN and SYDVKM. This CDR3 is 15 amino acids long. Between the trimmed V and J ends, which lost 10 bases and 9 bases, there was a span of 25 bases. The CDR3 DNA reads TGTGCCATCCTGGATCCCAGGGAGGGCGTGAGGCCCCAGCATTTT. It is translated as CAILDPREGVRPQHF.

As DNA, the CDR3 is TGTGCCAGCAGTGAGGGAACAGGCTCAGCGGGGAAACTGTTTTTT. Encoded protein: CASSEGTGSAGKLFF. The V call is TRBV2, the J call TRBJ1-4; a possible D gene is TRBD1 (5 bases). Per germline, CDR1 SNHLY and CDR2 FYNNEI. V shed 3 bases and J shed 11 bases, with 19 bases lying between them. The CDR3 covers 15 residues.

The chain is built from TRBV3-1 (or the pseudogene TRBV3-2) and TRBJ1-4; D is undetermined. Trimming shortened V by 1 base and J by 11 bases, and 17 bases separated the two germline ends. This CDR3 comprises 15 residues. The germline V gene has CDR1 LGHDT and CDR2 YNNKEL (reference sequence). CDR3 DNA: TGTGCCAGCAGCCAAGGGCAGCAGGTCACCAAGAAACTGTTTTTT. Its translation: CASSQGQQVTKKLFF.

This clone was recorded a few times. In nucleotides, the CDR3 is TGTGCCAGCAGTTACTCCCTAGCCGGGGAGCTGTTTTTT. Amino acids: CASSYSLAGELFF. The chain uses TRBV6-2 or TRBV6-3 and TRBJ2-2; no reliable D call. Germline CDR1 and CDR2: MNHEY and SVGEGT. The CDR3 totals 13 residues. Trimming stripped 0 bases from V and 6 bases from J, with 5 bases between.

The chain recombines TRBV7-9 with TRBJ1-3; D remains unclear. Trimming cost V 1 base and J 4 bases, with 8 bases left between them. Germline CDR1 reads SEHNR; CDR2 reads FQNEAQ (reference sequence). The CDR3 has 14 residues. CDR3 sequence reads: CASSLVSPGNTIYF. The CDR3 nucleotides read TGTGCCAGCAGCTTAGTCTCTCCCGGAAACACCATATATTTT.

V usage is TRBV11-1 and J usage is TRBJ1-2, with a tentative D call TRBD1 (6 bases). The CDR3 covers 15 residues. Germline values: CDR1 SGHAT, CDR2 FQDESV (reference sequence). V gave up 1 base and J gave up 5 bases, with 14 bases separating them. The CDR3 nucleotides read TGTGCCAGCAGCTTAGGGACAGAAGTCCCTTATGGCTACACCTTC. It encodes CASSLGTEVPYGYTF.

V is TRBV5-1 and J is TRBJ2-3; D is possibly TRBD2 (6 bases). CDR1 is SGHRS and CDR2 is YFSETQ in the germline V gene. V was trimmed by 4 bases and J by 7 bases, leaving 16 bases between them. This CDR3 contains 14 residues. The CDR3 DNA sequence: TGCGCCAGCAGCGAGGGGACTCTTGGATATACGCAGTATTTT. Its protein product is CASSEGTLGYTQYF. The full variable domain, with the rest looked up from reference TRBV5-1 and TRBJ2-3, is KAGVTQTPRYLIKTRGQQVTLSCSPISGHRSVSWYQQTPGQGLQFLFEYFSETQRNKGNFPGRFSGRQFSNSRSEMNVSTLELGDSALYLCASSEGTLGYTQYFGPGTRLTVL.

The J gene is TRBJ2-5, the V gene TRBV3-1 (or the pseudogene TRBV3-2), with 7 bases matching TRBD2. The V gene end was trimmed by 5 bases and the J gene end by 2 bases; junction bases not matched to a gene: 8. Germline loops: CDR1 LGHDT, CDR2 YNNKEL (reference sequence). The CDR3 has 15 amino acids. The CDR3 region is CASSRPSGEQETQYF. CDR3 nucleotide sequence: TGTGCCAGCAGCAGACCTAGCGGTGAACAAGAGACCCAGTACTTC.

This sequence joins TRBV5-1 and TRBJ1-1, with TRBD1 identical over 8 bases. Germline CDR1 SGHRS, CDR2 YFSETQ. The CDR3 is 16 residues long. V shed 4 bases and J 2 bases; nucleotides not matched to a gene: 10. CDR3 sequence: CASSPGQGGGNTEAFF. The CDR3 DNA reads TGCGCCAGCAGCCCCGGACAGGGCGGAGGAAACACTGAAGCTTTCTTT. Full variable domain (outside the CDR3, taken from reference TRBV5-1 and TRBJ1-1): KAGVTQTPRYLIKTRGQQVTLSCSPISGHRSVSWYQQTPGQGLQFLFEYFSETQRNKGNFPGRFSGRQFSNSRSEMNVSTLELGDSALYLCASSPGQGGGNTEAFFGQGTRLTVV.

Only a few counts were recorded for this clone. The rearrangement uses TRBV3-1 (or the pseudogene TRBV3-2) and TRBJ1-3; 8 nucleotides align to TRBD1. Germline CDR1 reads LGHDT; CDR2 reads YNNKEL (reference sequence). The CDR3 has 16 residues. V lost 3 bases and J lost 0; bases outside the gene matches: 4. The CDR3: CASSQRQGTSGNTIYF. CDR3 coding DNA: TGTGCCAGCAGCCAGCGACAGGGGACCTCTGGAAACACCATATATTTT.

The chain is built from TRBV15 and TRBJ2-3; 14 nucleotides line up with TRBD2. CDR3 length: 15 amino acids. Trimming cost V 2 bases and J 7 bases; bases outside gene matches: 2. The germline CDR1 and CDR2 sequences are LNHNV and YYDKDF (reference sequence). The CDR3 nucleotides are TGTGCCACCAGCAGAAGGACTAGCGGGAGGAATACGCAGTATTTT. The encoded protein is CATSRRTSGRNTQYF. The full variable domain, rest sourced from reference TRBV15 and TRBJ2-3, is DAMVIQNPRYQVTQFGKPVTLSCSQTLNHNVMYWYQQKSSQAPKLLFHYYDKDFNNEADTPDNFQSRRPNTSFCFLDIRSPGLGDTAMYLCATSRRTSGRNTQYFGPGTRLTVL.

The rearrangement joins TRBV28 to TRBJ2-3, with 7 positions matching TRBD2. CDR1 MDHEN and CDR2 SYDVKM come from the germline V gene. The V gene end was trimmed by 3 bases and the J gene end by 2 bases; junction bases not matched to a gene: 5. The CDR3 covers 15 residues. The CDR3 region has the DNA TGTGCCAGCAGTTTCCGGGAGGTCTACACAGATACGCAGTATTTT. Residues: CASSFREVYTDTQYF. The full variable domain, with the rest looked up from reference TRBV28 and TRBJ2-3, is DVKVTQSSRYLVKRTGEKVFLECVQDMDHENMFWYRQDPGLGLRLIYFSYDVKMKEKGDIPEGYSVSREKKERFSLILESASTNQTSMYLCASSFREVYTDTQYFGPGTRLTVL.

The chain carries TRBV24-1 and TRBJ2-5; 10 nucleotides line up with TRBD1. Looked up from germline, CDR1 is KGHDR and CDR2 is SFDVKD. Trimming removed 4 bases from V and 5 bases from J; junction bases left unmatched: 6. The CDR3 spans 15 residues. Here the CDR3 DNA reads TGTGCCACCAGTGAGAGAGGGACAGGGGACGAGACCCAGTACTTC. Amino acids: CATSERGTGDETQYF.